The clone carrying this TCR beta chain was found a few times. Its antigen is as yet unknown. The TCR beta CDR3 regions underwent amplification using RNA transcripts as the source. The study used the HTBI primer set for a first-round RT-PCR of the TCR CDR3. TCRdb processed the multiplex PCR reads anew with MiXCR; each CDR3 protein has one entry. The profile covers roughly 700,000 distinct CDR3 sequences, with approximately 15% appearing a single time and around 15% taken by the ten largest. This sample is part of a study of T cells in Graves' hyperthyroidism and ophthalmopathy. Study-wide results and limits: From stable hyperthyroidism, ophthalmopathy was separated by a 13 V-J model.

Out of roughly 10 ml of fresh peripheral blood came the PBMCs. This clonotype was sampled from a man over 45 with Graves' hyperthyroidism. The material sequenced was blood.

The CDR3 region has the DNA TGTGCCAGCAGCATTGGACTAGCGGGAGGGGGGGAGCTGTTTTTT. Its protein product is CASSIGLAGGGELFF. The J gene is TRBJ2-2, the V gene TRBV7-2, with TRBD2 matching 15 bases. CDR1 SGHTA and CDR2 FQGNSA come from the germline V gene. V was pared by 5 bases and J by 8 bases, with 3 bases of the junction left unmatched. The CDR3 has 15 residues. The variable domain in full, completed from reference TRBV7-2 and TRBJ2-2, reads GAGVSQSPSNKVTEKGKDVELRCDPISGHTALYWYRQSLGQGLEFLIYFQGNSAPDKSGLPSDRFSAERTGGSVSTLTIQRTQQEDSAVYLCASSIGLAGGGELFFGEGSRLTVL.